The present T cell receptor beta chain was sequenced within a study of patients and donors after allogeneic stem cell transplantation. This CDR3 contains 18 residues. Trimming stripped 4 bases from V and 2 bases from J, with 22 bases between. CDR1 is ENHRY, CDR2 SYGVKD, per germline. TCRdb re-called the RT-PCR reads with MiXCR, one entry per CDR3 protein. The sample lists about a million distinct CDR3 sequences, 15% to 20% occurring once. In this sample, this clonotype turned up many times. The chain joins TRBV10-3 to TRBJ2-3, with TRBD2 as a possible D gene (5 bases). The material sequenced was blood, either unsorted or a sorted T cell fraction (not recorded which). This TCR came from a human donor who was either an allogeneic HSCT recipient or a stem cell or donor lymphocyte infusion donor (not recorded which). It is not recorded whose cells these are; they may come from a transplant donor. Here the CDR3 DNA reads TGTGCCATCAGTGCCCCGATAAGGGAGCGGTCCTTCACAGATACGCAGTATTTT. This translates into CAISAPIRERSFTDTQYF.